What follows are 18 T cell receptor beta chains derived from one specimen sequenced in a study of OX40 agonist ivuxolimab in advanced cancers. The method was immunoSEQ multiplex PCR; TCRdb's version includes in-frame clones alone and lacks a portion of them. The repertoire includes around 69,000 clones, 89% of them detected once, and over 3% sits in the top ten. This specimen consisted of CD4+ or CD8+ T cells sorted from blood, obtained in a trial of the OX40 agonist ivuxolimab. Receptors originate from an adult with an advanced solid tumor such as melanoma, head and neck, liver or kidney cancer.

V usage is TRBV7-9 and J usage is TRBJ1-2, with TRBD1 as a possible D gene (5 bases). V was pared by 8 bases and J by 6 bases, with 13 bases between. Looked up from germline, CDR1 is SEHNR and CDR2 is FQNEAQ (reference sequence). CDR3 size: 12 residues. This chain's CDR3 is CASLAGNDGYTF. The CDR3, as DNA: TGTGCCAGCCTCGCAGGGAACGATGGCTACACCTTC.

The chain carries TRBV6-6 and TRBJ2-3, with D maybe TRBD2 (5 bases). The V end was cut by 6 bases, the J end by 6 bases, with 13 bases between. Per the germline V gene, CDR1 is MNHNY and CDR2 is SVGAGI (reference sequence). The CDR3 loop spans 13 amino acids. The CDR3 nucleotides read TGTGCCAGCAGCCTACTAGTGGTGGATACGCAGTATTTT. Amino acid sequence: CASSLLVVDTQYF.

J is TRBJ2-5 and V is TRBV9; TRBD1 might be the D (6 bases). From germline, CDR1 is SGDLS and CDR2 YYNGEE. V lost 1 base and J lost 7, with 11 bases in between. The CDR3 is made up of 13 amino acids. The CDR3 reads CASSVHTQGTQYF. In nucleotides, the CDR3 is TGTGCCAGCAGCGTACACACACAGGGGACCCAGTACTTC.

The chain links TRBV5-4 to TRBJ2-5, with TRBD2 matching 7 bases. The V gene end was trimmed by 3 bases and the J gene end by 5 bases; junction bases not matched to a gene: 4. CDR1 is SGHNT and CDR2 is YYREEE in the germline V gene (reference sequence). The CDR3 runs to 13 residues. CDR3 protein: CASSSRGGETQYF. The CDR3 DNA sequence: TGTGCCAGCAGCTCACGGGGAGGGGAGACCCAGTACTTC. The full variable domain, in which reference TRBV5-4 and TRBJ2-5 provide the parts outside the CDR3, is ETGVTQSPTHLIKTRGQQVTLRCSSQSGHNTVSWYQQALGQGPQFIFQYYREEENGRGNFPPRFSGLQFPNYSSELNVNALELDDSALYLCASSSRGGETQYFGPGTRLLVL.

In DNA form, the CDR3 reads TGTGCCAGCAGCTCCCCATCTGGAAACACCATATATTTT. It codes for CASSSPSGNTIYF. The chain has TRBV7-3 and TRBJ1-3; D uncertain. The CDR3 consists of 13 residues. Germline CDR1 reads SGHTA; CDR2 reads FQGTGA. V lost 4 bases and J lost 1, with 5 bases in between.

The rearrangement links TRBV5-4 to TRBJ2-1; 10 bases fit TRBD2. With 0 bases clipped from V and 7 bases from J, the junction kept 7 bases outside the gene matches. This CDR3 is built from 16 residues. Looked up from germline, CDR1 is SGHNT and CDR2 is YYREEE (reference sequence). CDR3 residues: CASSLVLAGAGNEQFF. The DNA of the CDR3 is TGTGCCAGCAGCTTGGTCCTAGCGGGAGCTGGGAATGAGCAGTTCTTC.

This chain links TRBV6-5 with TRBJ1-2; TRBD1 might be the D (5 bases). Germline CDR1 is MNHEY and CDR2 is SVGAGI. V was clipped by 7 bases and J by 0 bases, with 15 bases between them. The CDR3 sequence is 15 residues long. The CDR3 region is CASTPRPGANYGYTF. The CDR3 nucleotides are TGTGCCAGCACCCCGCGGCCGGGGGCTAACTATGGCTACACCTTC.

This clone has just one count. This sequence joins TRBV19 and TRBJ2-7; maybe TRBD1 (7 bases). Looked up from germline, CDR1 is LNHDA and CDR2 is SQIVND (reference sequence). This CDR3 region has 12 residues. V lost 8 bases, J lost 6 bases, and 14 bases lay in between. In nucleotides, the CDR3 is TGTGCCAGTGGTCGACAGGGAGGCGAGCAGTACTTC. Protein sequence: CASGRQGGEQYF.

The chain links TRBV7-2 to TRBJ2-1; a weak D match, TRBD2 (7 bases). Trimming removed 1 base from V and 9 bases from J, with 13 bases in between. Germline-derived CDR1 and CDR2 are SGHTA and FQGNSA. CDR3 length equals 14 residues. The CDR3 DNA reads as TGTGCCAGCAGCTTAGTAGGGGGGAGGGCTGAGCAGTTCTTC. It translates to CASSLVGGRAEQFF.

The V and J genes are TRBV10-3 and TRBJ1-5; no clear D gene. The CDR3 runs 13 residues. Per the germline V gene, CDR1 is ENHRY and CDR2 is SYGVKD. Trimming removed 3 bases from V and 3 bases from J, with 6 bases in between. The CDR3 reads CAISDPDNQPQHF. The CDR3 coding sequence is TGTGCCATCAGTGACCCGGACAATCAGCCCCAGCATTTT.

The V and J genes are TRBV15 and TRBJ2-5, with TRBD2 matching over 15 bases. The CDR3 has 17 amino acids. The trim removed 1 base at V and 5 bases at J, leaving 5 bases unmatched. CDR1 and CDR2 (germline): LNHNV, YYDKDF (reference sequence). In DNA, the CDR3 is TGTGCCACCAGCAGAGGGGGGACTAGCGGGAGGAGGGAGACCCAGTACTTC. Residues: CATSRGGTSGRRETQYF.

This chain uses TRBV18 with TRBJ1-3; no reliable D call. The length of the CDR3 is 12 residues. Trimming stripped 3 bases from V and 3 bases from J, with 3 bases between. Germline CDR1 reads KGHSH; CDR2 reads LQKENI. For the CDR3, the DNA is TGTGCCAGCTCACCGGATGGAAACACCATATATTTT. It translates to CASSPDGNTIYF.

The count of this clone is one. This CDR3 is CASSRSSGTVTDTQYF. CDR3 DNA sequence: TGCGCCAGCAGCCGATCGAGTGGGACAGTCACAGATACGCAGTATTTT. The chain couples TRBV5-1 to TRBJ2-3; 7 bases are shared with TRBD1. The CDR3 has 16 amino acids. From germline, CDR1 is SGHRS and CDR2 YFSETQ. V dropped 4 bases and J dropped 2; count of bases not matched to a gene: 10.

The chain combines TRBV14 with TRBJ1-2; 8 nucleotides agree with TRBD1. This CDR3 spans 13 amino acids. Germline loops: CDR1 SGHDN, CDR2 FVKESK. The trim removed 4 bases at V and 8 bases at J, leaving 6 bases unmatched. CDR3 DNA: TGTGCCAGCAGCCCCGGGACAGGTTACGGCTACACCTTC. This translates into CASSPGTGYGYTF.

This clone was seen a single time. The chain combines TRBV5-6 with TRBJ2-5; the D call may be TRBD1 or TRBD2 (5 bases each). Germline-derived CDR1 and CDR2 are SGHDT and YYEEEE. The V end lost 2 bases, the J end lost 9 bases, and 11 bases lay between the germline ends. The CDR3 consists of 12 residues. The CDR3 nucleotides read TGTGCCAGCAGCTTTGGGGGTAGGGCCCAGTACTTC. Translation: CASSFGGRAQYF.

This chain uses TRBV5-6 with TRBJ2-7; a weak D match, TRBD2 (6 bases). The germline V gene has CDR1 SGHDT and CDR2 YYEEEE. The germline V and J ends were trimmed by 5 bases and 7 bases, with 22 bases remaining between them. This CDR3 comprises 15 residues. DNA for the CDR3: TGTGCCAGCAGTCCTAGGGTTAGCGGATGGTCGGAGCAGTACTTC. Residues: CASSPRVSGWSEQYF.

This chain uses TRBV7-2 with TRBJ2-7; 10 nucleotides match TRBD2. The CDR3 has 15 amino acids. V lost 4 bases to trimming and J lost 2 bases; unmatched junction nucleotides: 5. Per germline, CDR1 SGHTA and CDR2 FQGNSA. The CDR3 sequence is CASSWNSGRTYEQYF. CDR3 coding DNA: TGTGCCAGCAGCTGGAATAGCGGGAGGACCTACGAGCAGTACTTC.

The chain carries TRBV30 and TRBJ2-1; D remains unclear. Germline loops: CDR1 GTSNPN, CDR2 SVGIG (reference sequence). This CDR3 comprises 12 residues. Between the trimmed V and J ends, which lost 2 bases and 9 bases, there was a span of 11 bases. CDR3 bases: TGTGCCTGGAGTCCCATAGGCGGTGAGCAGTTCTTC. It codes for CAWSPIGGEQFF.